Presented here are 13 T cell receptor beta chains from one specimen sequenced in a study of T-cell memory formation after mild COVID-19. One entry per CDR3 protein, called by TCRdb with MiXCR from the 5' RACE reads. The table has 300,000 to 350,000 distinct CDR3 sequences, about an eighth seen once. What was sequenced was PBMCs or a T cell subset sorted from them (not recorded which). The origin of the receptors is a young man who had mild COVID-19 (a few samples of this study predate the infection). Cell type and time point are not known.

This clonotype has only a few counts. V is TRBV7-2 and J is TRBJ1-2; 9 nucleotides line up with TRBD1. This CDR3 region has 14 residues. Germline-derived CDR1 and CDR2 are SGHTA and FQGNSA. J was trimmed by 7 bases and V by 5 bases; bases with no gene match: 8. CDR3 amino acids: CASSPRRDRVGYTF. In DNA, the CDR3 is TGTGCCAGCAGCCCCAGACGGGACAGGGTTGGCTACACCTTC.

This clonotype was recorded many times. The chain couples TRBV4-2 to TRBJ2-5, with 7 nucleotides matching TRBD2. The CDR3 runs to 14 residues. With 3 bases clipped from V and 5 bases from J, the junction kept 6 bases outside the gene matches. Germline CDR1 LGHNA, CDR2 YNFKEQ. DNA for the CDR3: TGTGCCAGCAGCCACGGGGAGGGGTGGGAGACCCAGTACTTC. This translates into CASSHGEGWETQYF.

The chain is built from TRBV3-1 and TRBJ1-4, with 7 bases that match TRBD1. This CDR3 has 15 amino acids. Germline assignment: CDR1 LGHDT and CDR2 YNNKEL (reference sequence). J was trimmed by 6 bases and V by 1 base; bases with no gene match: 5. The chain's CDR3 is CASSQVAGGDEKLFF. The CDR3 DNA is TGTGCCAGCAGCCAAGTGGCAGGGGGTGATGAAAAACTGTTTTTT.

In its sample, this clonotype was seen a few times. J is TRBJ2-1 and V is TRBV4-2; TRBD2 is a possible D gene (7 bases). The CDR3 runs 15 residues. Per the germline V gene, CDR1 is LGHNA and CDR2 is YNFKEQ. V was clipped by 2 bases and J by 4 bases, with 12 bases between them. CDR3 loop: CASSQRGAGYNEQFF. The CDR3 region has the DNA TGTGCCAGCAGCCAACGGGGGGCAGGATACAATGAGCAGTTCTTC.

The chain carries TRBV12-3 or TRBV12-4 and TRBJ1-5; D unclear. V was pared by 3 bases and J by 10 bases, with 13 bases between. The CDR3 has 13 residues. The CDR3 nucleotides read TGTGCCAGCAGTTTTGGAGGTAACAGCCCCCAGCATTTT. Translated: CASSFGGNSPQHF.

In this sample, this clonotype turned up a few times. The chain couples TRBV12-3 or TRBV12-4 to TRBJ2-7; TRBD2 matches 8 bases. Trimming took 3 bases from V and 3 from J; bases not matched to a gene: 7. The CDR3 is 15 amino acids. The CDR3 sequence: CASSFQREFHYEQYF. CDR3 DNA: TGTGCCAGCAGTTTTCAGCGGGAGTTTCACTACGAGCAGTACTTC.

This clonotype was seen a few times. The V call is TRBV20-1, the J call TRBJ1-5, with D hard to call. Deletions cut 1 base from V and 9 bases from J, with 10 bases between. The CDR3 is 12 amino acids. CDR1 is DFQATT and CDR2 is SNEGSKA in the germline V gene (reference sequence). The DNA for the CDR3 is TGCAGTGCTAGAGGGGGAGGCCGGCCCCAGCATTTT. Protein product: CSARGGGRPQHF.

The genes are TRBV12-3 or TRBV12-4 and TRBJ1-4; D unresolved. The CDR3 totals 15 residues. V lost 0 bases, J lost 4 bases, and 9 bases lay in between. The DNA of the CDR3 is TGTGCCAGCAGTTTAGCCGGGAGCGGTAATGAAAAACTGTTTTTT. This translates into CASSLAGSGNEKLFF.

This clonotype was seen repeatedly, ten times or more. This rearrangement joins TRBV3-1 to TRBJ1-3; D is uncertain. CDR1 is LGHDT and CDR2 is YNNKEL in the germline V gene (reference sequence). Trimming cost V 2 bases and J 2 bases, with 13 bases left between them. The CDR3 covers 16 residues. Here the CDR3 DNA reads TGTGCCAGCAGCCAACCCCTCTTTGAGGCTGGAAACACCATATATTTT. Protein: CASSQPLFEAGNTIYF.

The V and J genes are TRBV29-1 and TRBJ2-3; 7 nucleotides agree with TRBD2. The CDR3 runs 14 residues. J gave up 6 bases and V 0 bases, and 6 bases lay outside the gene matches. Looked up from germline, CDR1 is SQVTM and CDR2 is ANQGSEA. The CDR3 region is CSVEELGREDTQYF. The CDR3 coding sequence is TGCAGCGTTGAAGAATTGGGGAGGGAGGATACGCAGTATTTT.

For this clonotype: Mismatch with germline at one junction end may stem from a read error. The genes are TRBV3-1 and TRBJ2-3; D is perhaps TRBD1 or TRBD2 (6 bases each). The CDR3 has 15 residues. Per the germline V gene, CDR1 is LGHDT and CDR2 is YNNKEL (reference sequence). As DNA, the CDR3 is TGTGCCAGCAGGCAACAGGGACTTAGCACAGATACGAAGTATTTT. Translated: CASRQQGLSTDTKYF.

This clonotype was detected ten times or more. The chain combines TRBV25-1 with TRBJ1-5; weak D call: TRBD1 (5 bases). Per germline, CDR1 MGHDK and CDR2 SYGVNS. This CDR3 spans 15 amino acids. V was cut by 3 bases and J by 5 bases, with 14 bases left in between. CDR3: CASSDPRVGDQPQHF. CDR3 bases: TGTGCCAGCAGTGACCCCAGGGTGGGGGATCAGCCCCAGCATTTT.

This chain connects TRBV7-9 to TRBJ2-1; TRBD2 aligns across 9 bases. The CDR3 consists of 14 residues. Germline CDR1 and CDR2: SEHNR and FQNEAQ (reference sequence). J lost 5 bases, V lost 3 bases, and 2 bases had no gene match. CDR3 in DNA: TGTGCCAGCAGCTTCGCGGGGGGGGACAATGAGCAGTTCTTC. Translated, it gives CASSFAGGDNEQFF.